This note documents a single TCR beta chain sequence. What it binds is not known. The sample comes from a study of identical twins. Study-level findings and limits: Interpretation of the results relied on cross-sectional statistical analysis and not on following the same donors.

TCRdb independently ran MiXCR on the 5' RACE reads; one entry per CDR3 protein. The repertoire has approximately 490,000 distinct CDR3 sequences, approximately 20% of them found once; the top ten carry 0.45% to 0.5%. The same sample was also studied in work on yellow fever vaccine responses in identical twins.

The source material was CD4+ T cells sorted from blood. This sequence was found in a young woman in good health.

The CDR3, as DNA: TGTGCCAGCAGTTACTTAGGAAGCGAGGGTCAGCCCCAGCATTTT. As protein: CASSYLGSEGQPQHF. The gene calls are TRBV6-2 or TRBV6-3 and TRBJ1-5, with D hard to call. This CDR3 has 15 amino acids. Germline V gene data show CDR1 as MNHEY and CDR2 as SVGEGT. With 1 base removed from V and 6 bases from J, the gap between germline ends came to 13 bases.